This passage covers 21 T cell receptor beta chains from one sample sequenced in a study of Tregs in tolerant kidney transplant recipients. For these receptors, no antigen is known. CFSE-labeled recipient PBMCs were cultured more than five days with irradiated graft donor PBMCs, then FACS-sorted. This table comes from immunoSEQ multiplex PCR, and its TCRdb copy is limited to in-frame clones, with some not included. The sample totals roughly 1,700 clones. The source was CD4+ T cells from blood cultured with allogeneic cells, collected before the transplant. The receptors originated from a human patient who received a combined kidney and bone marrow transplant.

Measured by frequency, this clone is medium-sized. The CDR3 is cut off 3 residues early in the read; its end comes from the germline J gene. The rearrangement uses TRBV20-1 and TRBJ2-3; D might be TRBD1 (6 bases). CDR3 size: 11 residues. V was cut by 7 bases and J by 4 bases, with 9 bases left in between. CDR1 and CDR2 (germline): DFQATT, SNEGSKA (reference sequence). The sequenced part of the CDR3 DNA is TGCAGTGAAGGGGGAGCAGATACG. Translation gives CSEGGADT. The CDR3, in full, reads CSEGGADTQYF.

In the case of this clone: The CDR3 end falls 3 residues outside the read, so it is completed with the germline J gene. The chain is built from TRBV12-3 or TRBV12-4 and TRBJ2-1; weak D call: TRBD2 (6 bases). V was shortened by 6 bases and J by 7 bases, with 19 bases between the two germline ends. This CDR3 spans 15 amino acids. CDR3 DNA (partial): TGTGCCAGCAGCCCCCCCGCGGGGAATTTGAATGAG. Encoded protein: CASSPPAGNLNE. The full CDR3 reads CASSPPAGNLNEQFF.

As regards this clone: The sequenced fragment ends 3 residues before the CDR3 boundary, so the rest is inferred from the germline J gene. This rearrangement joins TRBV10-3 to TRBJ1-2; D perhaps matches TRBD1 (6 bases). The CDR3 has 11 amino acids. V lost 5 bases, J lost 7 bases, and 8 bases lay in between. Germline V gene sequence: CDR1 ENHRY, CDR2 SYGVKD. CDR3 sequence reads: CAISTGFGYTF. CDR3 DNA, as far as it was read: TGTGCCATCAGTACAGGGTTTGGC.

Points on this clone: The read ends 3 residues before the CDR3 terminus; that terminus is restored from the germline J gene. This chain joins TRBV5-6 and TRBJ2-3; maybe TRBD2 (7 bases). Germline V CDR1 and CDR2: SGHDT, YYEEEE. This CDR3 comprises 15 residues. Partial CDR3 DNA: TGTGCCAGCAGCGGTGTGTCGGGGGGCCGGGAGACG. Its protein product is CASSGVSGGRET. The whole CDR3 sequence reads CASSGVSGGRETQYF.

This clone is identified as medium-sized from frequency. The read ends 3 residues early relative to the CDR3; the germline J gene fills the gap. The chain links TRBV20-1 to TRBJ2-7; TRBD2 agrees at 8 bases. This CDR3 is 14 amino acids long. CDR1 and CDR2 (germline): DFQATT, SNEGSKA (reference sequence). The V gene end was trimmed by 6 bases and the J gene end by 2 bases; junction bases not matched to a gene: 9. The CDR3 spells CSAYIAGPAYEQYF. CDR3 DNA, as far as it was read: TGCAGTGCGTATATAGCGGGGCCCGCCTACGAG.

Worth noting for this clone: The read ends 3 residues before the CDR3 terminus; that terminus is restored from the germline J gene. This chain uses TRBV19 with TRBJ1-2; a possible D gene is TRBD1 (6 bases). The germline gives CDR1 LNHDA, CDR2 SQIVND (reference sequence). Trimming left V 5 bases short and J 0 bases short, with 13 bases between. This CDR3 is built from 15 residues. The CDR3 DNA, read in part, is TGTGCCAGTAGTGCACAGGGAACCCCTAACTATGGC. Protein product: CASSAQGTPNYG. The entire CDR3 is CASSAQGTPNYGYTF.

Comment on this clone: Coverage ceases 3 residues before the CDR3 finishes, and the germline J gene fills in the end. V and J are TRBV20-1 and TRBJ2-2; 8 bases are a match to TRBD2. Germline V gene sequence: CDR1 DFQATT, CDR2 SNEGSKA (reference sequence). The CDR3 is 15 residues long. CDR3 loop: CSAKPGGGGSEKLFF. The sequenced part of the CDR3 DNA is TGCAGTGCTAAGCCCGGGGGGGGAGGAAGTGAAAAG.

This clone is deemed medium-sized by its frequency. The read halts 3 residues ahead of the CDR3 end, with the missing end drawn from the germline J gene. The rearrangement uses TRBV7-9 and TRBJ1-6, with D perhaps TRBD1 (5 bases). Trimming took 5 bases from V and 9 from J, leaving 17 bases between them. Per germline, CDR1 SEHNR and CDR2 FQNEAQ (reference sequence). CDR3 length: 15 residues. The CDR3 here is CASSLNTGGGSPLHF. The sequenced part of the CDR3 DNA is TGTGCCAGCAGCCTAAATACCGGGGGGGGTTCACCC.

This clone ranks as medium-sized in terms of frequency. Sequencing ends 3 residues short of the CDR3 end; the germline J gene provides the rest. The gene calls are TRBV5-1 and TRBJ1-1; TRBD1 is a possible D gene (6 bases). Trimming cost V 0 bases and J 0 bases, with 9 bases left between them. CDR3 length: 15 amino acids. Germline values: CDR1 SGHRS, CDR2 YFSETQ. This chain's CDR3 is CASSLEGTLNTEAFF. Incomplete CDR3 DNA: TGCGCCAGCAGCTTGGAGGGGACACTGAACACTGAA.

This clone is classed as medium-sized (0.01 to 0.1%) by frequency. This CDR3 reads CSALPFDRSEETQYF. The sequenced part of the CDR3 DNA is TGCAGTGCTCTCCCTTTCGACAGATCCGAAGAGACC. The V gene is TRBV20-1, the J gene TRBJ2-5, with a possible D match to TRBD1 (5 bases). The missing CDR3 end, 3 residues past where the read stops, is filled in from the germline J gene. V lost 5 bases and J 3 bases, leaving 19 bases between the germline ends. CDR1 is DFQATT and CDR2 is SNEGSKA in the germline V gene (reference sequence). This CDR3 has 15 amino acids.

With respect to this clone: The sequence runs out 3 residues before the end of the CDR3; the remainder is reconstructed from the germline J gene. The genes are TRBV20-1 and TRBJ1-2; D may be TRBD1 (5 bases). V was pared by 0 bases and J by 4 bases, with 33 bases between. Per the germline V gene, CDR1 is DFQATT and CDR2 is SNEGSKA (reference sequence). The CDR3 spans 21 residues. CDR3 protein: CSARDPREDTDYLTWGYGYTF. The CDR3 DNA, read in part, is TGCAGTGCTAGAGATCCCAGGGAGGACACGGATTACCTTACCTGGGGCTATGGC.

Frequency places this clone as medium-sized. The read ends 3 residues before the CDR3 terminus; that terminus is restored from the germline J gene. This chain links TRBV4-1 with TRBJ1-3; 9 nucleotides agree with TRBD1. This CDR3 comprises 14 residues. The ends lost 3 bases at V and 4 bases at J; junction bases unmatched: 1. Per germline, CDR1 MGHRA and CDR2 YSYEKL. The sequenced CDR3 bases are TGCGCCAGCAGCCACACAGGGGGCGGAAACACC. Its protein is CASSHTGGGNT. The complete CDR3 protein is CASSHTGGGNTIYF.

This clone is called medium-sized based on its frequency. With the read ending 3 residues before the CDR3 end, the germline J gene is used to fill in that end. The chain recombines TRBV9 with TRBJ1-2, with D possibly TRBD1 on 5 matching bases. The CDR3 has 14 residues. The V end lost 3 bases, the J end lost 3 bases, and 12 bases lay between the germline ends. Germline V lookup: CDR1 SGDLS, CDR2 YYNGEE. The CDR3 protein is CASSGWGGYYGYTF. The covered CDR3 bases are TGTGCCAGCAGCGGCTGGGGGGGTTACTATGGC.

Judged by frequency, this clone is large (0.1 to 1%). The observed sequence ends 3 residues before the CDR3 terminus, with the missing tail filled in from the germline J gene. The rearrangement links TRBV20-1 to TRBJ1-2, with D tentatively TRBD1 (5 bases). Deletions cut 2 bases from V and 5 bases from J, with 9 bases between. This CDR3 is 12 amino acids long. Germline CDR1 DFQATT, CDR2 SNEGSKA (reference sequence). CDR3 loop: CSARPGIYGYTF. Partial CDR3 DNA: TGCAGTGCTAGACCAGGGATTTATGGC.

This clone counts as medium-sized by frequency. The read falls 3 residues short of the CDR3 end, and the missing part is taken from the germline J gene. This rearrangement joins TRBV7-2 to TRBJ2-3; weak D call: TRBD2 (5 bases). CDR3 length: 13 residues. Per germline, CDR1 SGHTA and CDR2 FQGNSA. The V gene lost 1 base and the J gene lost 6 bases, with 8 bases spanning the gap. The DNA read from the CDR3 is TGTGCCAGCAGCTTAGGCGGGTTTGATACG. Translated: CASSLGGFDT. The full-length CDR3 reads as CASSLGGFDTQYF.

According to its frequency, this clone is medium-sized. The sequence runs out 3 residues before the end of the CDR3; the remainder is reconstructed from the germline J gene. The chain couples TRBV7-2 to TRBJ1-6; 8 nucleotides agree with TRBD1. The ends lost 5 bases at V and 2 bases at J; junction bases unmatched: 2. CDR1 SGHTA and CDR2 FQGNSA come from the germline V gene. This CDR3 region has 15 residues. CDR3 in amino acids: CASSPTGAYNSPLHF. The sequenced part of the CDR3 DNA is TGTGCCAGCAGCCCGACAGGGGCCTATAATTCACCC.

Remarks on this clone: The read terminates 3 residues ahead of where the CDR3 ends, so the germline J gene completes it. The genes are TRBV5-5 and TRBJ1-5; 7 bases agree with TRBD1. V was clipped by 4 bases and J by 2 bases; unmatched bases: 6. Germline loops: CDR1 SGHKS, CDR2 YYEKEE (reference sequence). The CDR3 is made up of 15 amino acids. CDR3 DNA (partial): TGTGCCAGCAGCCCCGACAGGGCTGGCAATCAGCCC. It specifies CASSPDRAGNQP. The CDR3 in its entirety is CASSPDRAGNQPQHF.

According to its frequency, this clone is medium-sized (0.01 to 0.1%). The CDR3 is cut off 3 residues early in the read; its end comes from the germline J gene. V gene TRBV20-1 combines with J gene TRBJ2-3, with 9 nucleotides matching TRBD1. The CDR3 contains 15 residues. Germline CDR1 DFQATT, CDR2 SNEGSKA (reference sequence). V shed 5 bases, J shed 4 bases, and the junction held 10 bases outside the gene matches. CDR3 protein: CSAPRTGAGADTQYF. The CDR3 bases that were read are TGCAGTGCTCCCCGGACAGGGGCAGGTGCAGATACG.

This clone is deemed medium-sized by its frequency. The CDR3: CSASHRARNTEAFF. The sequenced CDR3 bases are TGCAGTGCTAGTCACAGGGCCCGGAACACTGAA. The genes are TRBV20-1 and TRBJ1-1, with D tentatively TRBD1 (6 bases). The read finishes 3 residues shy of the CDR3 end, and the germline J gene is used to complete it. Trimming took 3 bases from V and 1 from J, leaving 12 bases between them. The CDR3 spans 14 residues. Germline values: CDR1 DFQATT, CDR2 SNEGSKA (reference sequence).

Comments on this clone: The read stops 3 residues short of the end of the CDR3; the missing end is completed from the germline J gene. The chain recombines TRBV5-1 with TRBJ2-3; TRBD2 matches at 15 bases. From germline, CDR1 is SGHRS and CDR2 YFSETQ. Unmatched junction bases numbered 1, after V lost 4 bases and J lost 4 bases. The CDR3 spans 15 residues. CDR3 DNA (partial): TGCGCCAGCAGCGGACTAGCGGGAGGGTCAGATACG. This gives the protein CASSGLAGGSDT. The whole CDR3 region reads CASSGLAGGSDTQYF.

Comments on this clone: The read finishes 3 residues shy of the CDR3 end, and the germline J gene is used to complete it. This chain connects TRBV5-4 to TRBJ1-2, with D maybe TRBD1 (6 bases). CDR1 is SGHNT, CDR2 YYREEE, per germline (reference sequence). The CDR3 sequence is 14 residues long. The CDR3 is CATGAGGPTDTYTF. The DNA read from the CDR3 is TGTGCCACCGGAGCGGGGGGGCCCACAGATACC.